This passage covers 24 T cell receptor beta chains from one sample sequenced in a study of blood T cells in healthy people across ages. Through a sample-barcoded 5' primer and a J-beta primer mix, a second PCR was run for roughly 7 to 12 cycles. TCRdb independently ran MiXCR on the 5' RACE reads; one entry per CDR3 protein. The sample has roughly 900,000 distinct CDR3 sequences; 45% to 50% are singletons. Sequenced material: blood. These TCRs come from a man aged 25 to 45 in good health.

The gene calls are TRBV5-6 and TRBJ2-7; no clear D gene. Per the germline V gene, CDR1 is SGHDT and CDR2 is YYEEEE. V shed 0 bases and J shed 6 bases, with 10 bases lying between them. The length of the CDR3 is 13 residues. The CDR3 region has the DNA TGTGCCAGCAGCTTGGCAGGTTTTAGCGAGCAGTACTTC. This gives the protein CASSLAGFSEQYF.

The table lists this clonotype with a few counts. The gene calls are TRBV4-2 and TRBJ2-3; D may be TRBD1 or TRBD2 (6 bases each). Germline V gene data show CDR1 as LGHNA and CDR2 as YNFKEQ. The CDR3 totals 14 residues. V was cut by 4 bases and J by 3 bases, with 11 bases left in between. The DNA of the CDR3 is TGTGCCAGCAGCCGTGGGGGGCCTACAGATACGCAGTATTTT. Residues: CASSRGGPTDTQYF.

This clonotype was recorded a few times. This chain connects TRBV5-4 to TRBJ2-5; 8 nucleotides line up with TRBD1. The CDR3 runs 14 residues. CDR1 SGHNT and CDR2 YYREEE come from the germline V gene (reference sequence). Trimming at V came to 2 bases and at J to 3 bases, leaving 3 bases not matched to a gene. Written as DNA, the CDR3 is TGTGCCAGCAGCTTTAACAGGGGGGAAGAGACCCAGTACTTC. Translating it yields CASSFNRGEETQYF. Using reference TRBV5-4 and TRBJ2-5 for the parts outside the CDR3, the full variable domain is ETGVTQSPTHLIKTRGQQVTLRCSSQSGHNTVSWYQQALGQGPQFIFQYYREEENGRGNFPPRFSGLQFPNYSSELNVNALELDDSALYLCASSFNRGEETQYFGPGTRLLVL.

This clonotype was detected a few times. This sequence joins TRBV9 and TRBJ2-5, with D possibly being TRBD2 (5 bases). V lost 4 bases and J 5 bases, leaving 18 bases between the germline ends. Germline CDR1 SGDLS, CDR2 YYNGEE. The length of the CDR3 is 15 residues. The CDR3 region has the DNA TGTGCCAGCAGCCCAAGCGGTAGCCAGTGGGAGACCCAGTACTTC. The encoded protein is CASSPSGSQWETQYF.

The chain links TRBV6-4 to TRBJ2-3; no definite D call. Between the trimmed V and J ends, which lost 6 bases and 0 bases, there was a span of 13 bases. From germline, CDR1 is MRHNA and CDR2 SNTAGT. The CDR3 is made up of 15 amino acids. The CDR3 nucleotides read TGTGCCAGCAGCGACGAGGCCCGGAGCACAGATACGCAGTATTTT. It is translated as CASSDEARSTDTQYF.

This clonotype has only a few counts. This rearrangement joins TRBV5-1 to TRBJ2-1, with D perhaps TRBD1 or TRBD2 (6 bases each). The CDR3 totals 13 residues. Deletions cut 6 bases from V and 7 bases from J, with 14 bases between. CDR1 and CDR2 from the germline V gene are SGHRS and YFSETQ. CDR3 in DNA: TGCGCCAGCAAGGGGGGCGCAGATAATGAGCAGTTCTTC. It is translated as CASKGGADNEQFF.

The rearrangement links TRBV4-1 to TRBJ2-7, with 8 bases that match TRBD1. The CDR3 covers 14 residues. Germline-derived CDR1 and CDR2 are MGHRA and YSYEKL. The ends lost 11 bases at V and 0 bases at J; junction bases unmatched: 9. The CDR3 loop is CAAQGTGGSYEQYF. The CDR3 DNA is TGCGCCGCCCAGGGGACAGGCGGCTCCTACGAGCAGTACTTC.

This clonotype occurred a few times. This chain links TRBV6-5 with TRBJ2-7, with unresolved D. CDR3 length: 15 residues. The V and J ends lost 0 bases and 0 bases respectively, with 9 bases between them. Per germline, CDR1 MNHEY and CDR2 SVGAGI. The chain's CDR3 is CASSYSWRSSYEQYF. The DNA for the CDR3 is TGTGCCAGCAGTTACTCCTGGCGGAGCTCCTACGAGCAGTACTTC.

This clonotype was observed a handful of times. The J gene is TRBJ2-4, the V gene TRBV6-2 or TRBV6-3, with 12 bases that match TRBD2. The end of the DNA is better explained by TRBJ2-7, so the J call may be wrong. Germline assignment: CDR1 MNHEY and CDR2 SVGEGT. The CDR3 has 16 residues. The CDR3, as DNA: TGTGCCAGCAGTTACTCGAGTCCTAGCGGGGGGGCCGAGCAGTACTTC. This gives the protein CASSYSSPSGGAEQYF.

This chain joins TRBV9 and TRBJ1-1; D possibly corresponds to TRBD1 (5 bases). V lost 2 bases to trimming and J lost 1 base, with 12 bases between them. Germline V gene lookup returns CDR1 SGDLS and CDR2 YYNGEE. The CDR3 is made up of 15 amino acids. The CDR3 DNA reads TGTGCCAGCAGCGTCAACGACAGTCCGAACACTGAAGCTTTCTTT. It translates to CASSVNDSPNTEAFF.

The chain combines TRBV24-1 with TRBJ2-5, with 9 nucleotides matching TRBD2. This CDR3 is 15 amino acids long. Looked up from germline, CDR1 is KGHDR and CDR2 is SFDVKD. The V gene end was trimmed by 4 bases and the J gene end by 5 bases; junction bases not matched to a gene: 7. For the CDR3, the DNA is TGTGCCACCAGTGACTCCCTCAGCGGGAGGGAGACCCAGTACTTC. It specifies CATSDSLSGRETQYF.

This sequence joins TRBV3-1 and TRBJ2-1; 10 nucleotides align to TRBD1. V lost 6 bases and J lost 7; bases outside the gene matches: 6. This CDR3 spans 14 amino acids. Per germline, CDR1 LGHDT and CDR2 YNNKEL (reference sequence). CDR3 DNA: TGTGCCAGCAGGGGTTGGGACAGGGGAAATGAGCAGTTCTTC. It encodes CASRGWDRGNEQFF.

J is TRBJ1-1 and V is TRBV12-3 or TRBV12-4, with D hard to call. V was trimmed by 6 bases and J by 1 base, leaving 12 bases between them. CDR3 length: 14 amino acids. This chain's CDR3 is CASRPLTANTEAFF. Written as DNA, the CDR3 is TGTGCCAGCAGGCCCCTTACGGCGAACACTGAAGCTTTCTTT.

This clonotype was seen a handful of times. CDR3 nucleotide sequence: TGTGCCAGCAGCTTAGCGCAGGGCGAGCAGTACTTC. Protein sequence: CASSLAQGEQYF. The V and J genes are TRBV7-2 and TRBJ2-7; TRBD1 might be the D (5 bases). The germline V gene encodes CDR1 SGHTA and CDR2 FQGNSA. The V and J ends lost 0 bases and 6 bases respectively, with 6 bases between them. The CDR3 has 12 residues.

This clonotype was seen more than once but under ten times. The chain combines TRBV6-5 with TRBJ2-7, with D maybe TRBD1 (6 bases). The CDR3 runs 14 residues. Germline V CDR1 and CDR2: MNHEY, SVGAGI. V was trimmed by 2 bases and J by 0 bases, leaving 8 bases between them. CDR3 in DNA: TGTGCCAGCAGTTACGACAGGAACTCCTACGAGCAGTACTTC. Its translation is CASSYDRNSYEQYF.

This clonotype was found once. The rearrangement joins TRBV20-1 to TRBJ2-5; D assignment may be TRBD1 or TRBD2 (6 bases each). Judging by the DNA end, TRBJ2-7 fits better; the J call may be wrong. From germline, CDR1 is DFQATT and CDR2 SNEGSKA (reference sequence). The length of the CDR3 is 13 residues. CDR3 coding DNA: TGCAGTGCTAGAGAGGGGGGCCAGTACGAGCAGTACTTC. Translation gives CSAREGGQYEQYF.

The chain recombines TRBV27 with TRBJ2-3, with D unresolved. The V end was cut by 7 bases, the J end by 6 bases, with 14 bases between. CDR3 length: 13 amino acids. Germline CDR1 MNHEY, CDR2 SMNVEV (reference sequence). The CDR3 is CASKQFTADTQYF. CDR3 bases: TGTGCCAGCAAGCAGTTTACAGCGGATACGCAGTATTTT.

This chain connects TRBV7-2 to TRBJ2-1; tentatively, D is TRBD1 or TRBD2 (5 bases each). Germline CDR1 SGHTA, CDR2 FQGNSA. This CDR3 has 17 residues. Trimming pared 4 bases from V and 7 bases from J, leaving 23 bases between. The CDR3 DNA is TGTGCCAGCAGCTCCGCAGGTGGGGGTGGTAGTCGAAATGAGCAGTTCTTC. Its protein is CASSSAGGGGSRNEQFF.

This clonotype has a handful of counts. The rearrangement links TRBV13 to TRBJ2-5, with 12 bases identical to TRBD2. J lost 1 base, V lost 0 bases, and 3 bases had no gene match. The germline CDR1 and CDR2 sequences are PRHDT and FYEKMQ (reference sequence). This CDR3 has 17 residues. CDR3 sequence (DNA): TGTGCCAGCAGCTTAGGACTAGCGGGGGGACTCCAAGAGACCCAGTACTTC. Its translation is CASSLGLAGGLQETQYF. The full variable domain, its missing parts supplied by reference TRBV13 and TRBJ2-5, is AAGVIQSPRHLIKEKRETATLKCYPIPRHDTVYWYQQGPGQDPQFLISFYEKMQSDKGSIPDRFSAQQFSDYHSELNMSSLELGDSALYFCASSLGLAGGLQETQYFGPGTRLLVL.

This clonotype was seen more than once but under ten times. The V and J genes are TRBV7-2 and TRBJ2-7; D gene uncertain. Germline loops: CDR1 SGHTA, CDR2 FQGNSA. There are 15 residues in the CDR3. Trimming stripped 5 bases from V and 2 bases from J, with 16 bases between. CDR3 nucleotide sequence: TGTGCCAGCAGCGAGACCGCCGGGTCTACCTACGAGCAGTACTTC. This sequence encodes CASSETAGSTYEQYF.

V usage is TRBV28 and J usage is TRBJ1-2; D gene unclear. V lost 5 bases to trimming and J lost 2 bases, with 6 bases between them. CDR3 length: 12 amino acids. CDR1 is MDHEN, CDR2 SYDVKM, per germline. DNA of the CDR3: TGTGCCAGCAGTAATATAAACTATGGCTACACCTTC. Translated: CASSNINYGYTF.

The chain employs TRBV4-1 and TRBJ2-1, with D hard to call. V lost 1 base and J 10 bases, leaving 11 bases between the germline ends. Per germline, CDR1 MGHRA and CDR2 YSYEKL. The CDR3 sequence is 13 residues long. CDR3 sequence reads: CASSQGPWGEQFF. The CDR3 DNA reads TGCGCCAGCAGCCAAGGACCTTGGGGAGAGCAGTTCTTC.

The J gene is TRBJ1-2, the V gene TRBV12-3 or TRBV12-4; TRBD1 agrees at 8 bases. After removal of 3 bases from V and 7 bases from J, the junction contained 4 bases not matched to a gene. The CDR3 extends over 13 amino acids. This CDR3 reads CASSLNRGSGYTF. CDR3 DNA: TGTGCCAGCAGTTTGAACAGGGGGTCTGGCTACACCTTC.

This clonotype was seen just once. This may be a read error: a much more frequent sequence differs by one nucleotide. This chain links TRBV29-1 with TRBJ2-1; D not resolved. The germline CDR1 and CDR2 sequences are SQVTM and ANQGSEA. The germline V and J ends were trimmed by 7 bases and 5 bases, with 9 bases remaining between them. CDR3 length: 11 residues. CDR3 coding DNA: TGCAGCGGCACGATAAACAATGAGCAGTTCTTC. This encodes CSGTINNEQFF.